These T cell receptor beta chains were read from a single sample in a study of shared clonotypes between healthy human individuals. Some clones are missing from TCRdb's copy, which holds only in-frame ones; the method was immunoSEQ multiplex PCR. The data hold about 2.1 million clones, with around 93% observed a single time. What was sequenced was naive CD8+ T cells from PBMCs. These receptors were obtained from a man aged 18 to 30 in good health. Some clones in this sample may be carry-over from other donors' samples. CDR3s include the opening cysteine and the closing phenylalanine or tryptophan. Each record gives: clone size, J gene, V gene, D gene, CDR3 protein, CDR3 DNA. A D gene is named only where the DNA matches it firmly. Clone size, where shown, is once, few, many, or a class for clones that have expanded.

clone_size: .
j_call: TRBJ2-2
v_call: TRBV11-2
d_call: TRBD2
cdr3_aa: CASSLDGGSPPGELFF
cdr3_nt: TGTGCCAGCAGCTTAGATGGCGGGAGTCCTCCCGGGGAGCTGTTTTTT

clone_size: few
j_call: TRBJ2-7
v_call: TRBV6-1
d_call: TRBD1
cdr3_aa: CASSEVWTGDYEQYF
cdr3_nt: TGTGCCAGCAGTGAAGTCTGGACAGGGGACTACGAGCAGTACTTC

clone_size: .
j_call: TRBJ1-5
v_call: TRBV19
d_call: .
cdr3_aa: CASSIGTWKSSNQPQHF
cdr3_nt: TGTGCCAGTAGTATAGGGACATGGAAAAGTAGCAATCAGCCCCAGCATTTT

clone_size: .
j_call: TRBJ2-7
v_call: TRBV19
d_call: TRBD1
cdr3_aa: CASSQTALRGRAYYEQYF
cdr3_nt: TGTGCCAGTAGCCAAACCGCCCTGAGGGGGCGGGCGTACTACGAGCAGTACTTC

clone_size: .
j_call: TRBJ2-1
v_call: TRBV28
d_call: .
cdr3_aa: CASSPRVTHNEQFF
cdr3_nt: TGTGCCAGCAGCCCTAGAGTTACCCACAACGAGCAGTTCTTC

clone_size: .
j_call: TRBJ1-5
v_call: TRBV7-6
d_call: .
cdr3_aa: CASSLGPSGNQPQHF
cdr3_nt: TGTGCCAGCAGCTTAGGTCCTAGTGGAAATCAGCCCCAGCATTTT

clone_size: .
j_call: TRBJ2-2
v_call: TRBV5-1
d_call: .
cdr3_aa: CASSSRTDPDTGELFF
cdr3_nt: TGCGCCAGCAGCTCCAGGACAGACCCAGACACCGGGGAGCTGTTTTTT

clone_size: once
j_call: TRBJ1-1
v_call: TRBV6-4
d_call: .
cdr3_aa: CASRVGTEAFF
cdr3_nt: TGTGCCAGCAGGGTGGGAACTGAAGCTTTCTTT

clone_size: once
j_call: TRBJ1-1
v_call: TRBV19
d_call: .
cdr3_aa: CASSDQGLNTEAFF
cdr3_nt: TGTGCCAGTAGTGACCAGGGGTTGAACACTGAAGCTTTCTTT

clone_size: .
j_call: TRBJ2-7
v_call: TRBV10-2
d_call: .
cdr3_aa: CASSGVSAEALAYEQYF
cdr3_nt: TGCGCCAGCAGTGGGGTTTCGGCGGAGGCTCTGGCCTACGAGCAGTACTTC

clone_size: .
j_call: TRBJ1-1
v_call: TRBV13
d_call: .
cdr3_aa: CASSSRQEGNTEAFF
cdr3_nt: TGTGCCAGCAGCTCGCGACAGGAGGGGAACACTGAAGCTTTCTTT

clone_size: .
j_call: TRBJ2-5
v_call: TRBV28
d_call: .
cdr3_aa: CASSRLVQQGDWETQYF
cdr3_nt: TGTGCCAGCAGCCGCTTGGTTCAGCAGGGCGATTGGGAGACCCAGTACTTC

clone_size: .
j_call: TRBJ2-7
v_call: TRBV9
d_call: .
cdr3_aa: CASSVDLISYEQYF
cdr3_nt: TGTGCCAGCAGCGTAGATCTGATCAGCTACGAGCAGTACTTC

clone_size: .
j_call: TRBJ2-4
v_call: TRBV28
d_call: .
cdr3_aa: CASSFGARGNIQYF
cdr3_nt: TGTGCCAGCAGTTTCGGGGCCCGGGGGAACATTCAGTACTTC

clone_size: .
j_call: TRBJ2-7
v_call: TRBV2
d_call: .
cdr3_aa: CASRSGPSYEQYF
cdr3_nt: TGTGCCAGCAGAAGTGGTCCCTCCTACGAGCAGTACTTC

clone_size: .
j_call: TRBJ2-1
v_call: TRBV4-1
d_call: TRBD1
cdr3_aa: CASSRDRQSSYNEQFF
cdr3_nt: TGCGCCAGCAGCCGGGACAGGCAAAGCTCCTACAATGAGCAGTTCTTC

clone_size: .
j_call: TRBJ2-3
v_call: TRBV4-3
d_call: TRBD2
cdr3_aa: CASSQEGSGSLDTQYF
cdr3_nt: TGCGCCAGCAGCCAAGAAGGTAGCGGGAGTTTAGATACGCAGTATTTT

clone_size: .
j_call: TRBJ2-1
v_call: TRBV6-5
d_call: .
cdr3_aa: CASWKRNPSYNEQFF
cdr3_nt: TGTGCCAGCTGGAAGCGGAACCCCTCCTACAATGAGCAGTTCTTC

clone_size: .
j_call: TRBJ2-4
v_call: TRBV10-3
d_call: TRBD1
cdr3_aa: CAISESTTGAKNIQYF
cdr3_nt: TGTGCCATCAGTGAGTCGACTACAGGGGCTAAAAACATTCAGTACTTC

clone_size: .
j_call: TRBJ2-7
v_call: TRBV2
d_call: TRBD2
cdr3_aa: CASSEALTSGSSYEQYF
cdr3_nt: TGTGCCAGCAGTGAAGCGCTTACTAGCGGGAGCTCCTACGAGCAGTACTTC

clone_size: .
j_call: TRBJ2-1
v_call: TRBV27
d_call: TRBD2
cdr3_aa: CASSLSSGEQFF
cdr3_nt: TGTGCCAGCAGTCTATCTAGCGGTGAGCAGTTCTTC

clone_size: .
j_call: TRBJ2-7
v_call: TRBV29-1
d_call: .
cdr3_aa: CSVLGGQPNPRSYEQYF
cdr3_nt: TGCAGCGTTTTGGGGGGACAGCCGAATCCAAGGTCCTACGAGCAGTACTTC

clone_size: .
j_call: TRBJ2-1
v_call: TRBV28
d_call: .
cdr3_aa: CASSPLGAESNEQFF
cdr3_nt: TGTGCCAGCAGCCCCTTGGGTGCGGAGAGCAATGAGCAGTTCTTC

clone_size: once
j_call: TRBJ2-6
v_call: TRBV7-6
d_call: .
cdr3_aa: CASSPLVRVPGANVLTF
cdr3_nt: TGTGCCAGCAGCCCCCTGGTCAGGGTGCCTGGGGCCAACGTCCTGACTTTC

clone_size: .
j_call: TRBJ1-5
v_call: TRBV28
d_call: TRBD1
cdr3_aa: CASSLGTDHQPQHF
cdr3_nt: TGTGCCAGCAGTTTAGGGACAGACCATCAGCCCCAGCATTTT

clone_size: .
j_call: TRBJ2-6
v_call: TRBV19
d_call: .
cdr3_aa: CASSDWGYGANVLTF
cdr3_nt: TGTGCCAGTAGTGATTGGGGGTACGGGGCCAACGTCCTGACTTTC

clone_size: .
j_call: TRBJ1-1
v_call: TRBV25-1
d_call: .
cdr3_aa: CASSDLVHTEAFF
cdr3_nt: TGTGCCAGCAGTGATCTGGTGCACACTGAAGCTTTCTTT

clone_size: few
j_call: TRBJ1-1
v_call: TRBV7-9
d_call: .
cdr3_aa: CASRTAMGEAFF
cdr3_nt: TGTGCCAGCAGGACCGCTATGGGGGAAGCTTTCTTT

clone_size: .
j_call: TRBJ1-1
v_call: TRBV28
d_call: TRBD1
cdr3_aa: CASRRDSYTEAFF
cdr3_nt: TGTGCCAGCAGGCGGGACAGCTACACTGAAGCTTTCTTT

clone_size: .
j_call: TRBJ2-1
v_call: TRBV7-3
d_call: TRBD2
cdr3_aa: CASSPVLAAYNEQFF
cdr3_nt: TGTGCCAGCAGCCCTGTACTAGCGGCCTACAATGAGCAGTTCTTC

clone_size: .
j_call: TRBJ2-7
v_call: TRBV19
d_call: .
cdr3_aa: CASSMGGQRHYEQYF
cdr3_nt: TGTGCCAGTAGTATGGGGGGACAGAGACACTACGAGCAGTACTTC

clone_size: .
j_call: TRBJ2-7
v_call: TRBV7-9
d_call: TRBD1
cdr3_aa: CASSFRQGPHEQYF
cdr3_nt: TGTGCCAGCAGCTTCAGACAGGGTCCCCACGAGCAGTACTTC

clone_size: .
j_call: TRBJ1-2
v_call: TRBV19
d_call: .
cdr3_aa: CASSSRGYTF
cdr3_nt: TGTGCCAGTAGTTCCAGGGGCTACACCTTC

clone_size: .
j_call: TRBJ2-1
v_call: TRBV7-6
d_call: .
cdr3_aa: CASTPGASSYNEQFF
cdr3_nt: TGTGCCAGCACCCCCGGGGCGAGCTCCTACAATGAGCAGTTCTTC

clone_size: .
j_call: TRBJ2-7
v_call: TRBV9
d_call: .
cdr3_aa: CASSRGVSPYEQYF
cdr3_nt: TGTGCCAGCAGCCGCGGGGTCTCACCCTACGAGCAGTACTTC

clone_size: .
j_call: TRBJ2-1
v_call: TRBV27
d_call: TRBD1
cdr3_aa: CASRGQGRHEQFF
cdr3_nt: TGTGCCAGCCGTGGACAGGGACGCCATGAGCAGTTCTTC

clone_size: .
j_call: TRBJ2-4
v_call: TRBV7-8
d_call: .
cdr3_aa: CASSLGGLAKNIQYF
cdr3_nt: TGTGCCAGCAGCTTAGGGGGGTTAGCCAAAAACATTCAGTACTTC

clone_size: .
j_call: TRBJ2-1
v_call: TRBV27
d_call: TRBD1
cdr3_aa: CASSLGTGYNEQFF
cdr3_nt: TGTGCCAGCAGTCTCGGGACAGGGTACAATGAGCAGTTCTTC

clone_size: .
j_call: TRBJ2-4
v_call: TRBV11-2
d_call: .
cdr3_aa: CASSPREGQKWIQYF
cdr3_nt: TGTGCCAGCAGCCCAAGGGAAGGGCAAAAATGGATTCAGTACTTC

clone_size: .
j_call: TRBJ2-7
v_call: TRBV5-4
d_call: .
cdr3_aa: CASSLAAGFGEQYF
cdr3_nt: TGTGCCAGCAGCTTGGCAGCGGGTTTTGGGGAGCAGTACTTC

clone_size: .
j_call: TRBJ1-2
v_call: TRBV11-2
d_call: .
cdr3_aa: CASSLDMGPPRYGYTF
cdr3_nt: TGTGCCAGCAGCTTAGATATGGGACCGCCCCGCTATGGCTACACCTTC

clone_size: once
j_call: TRBJ2-3
v_call: TRBV5-4
d_call: .
cdr3_aa: CASSPRNSALGTDTQYF
cdr3_nt: TGTGCCAGCAGCCCCCGTAACTCCGCTCTCGGCACAGATACGCAGTATTTT

clone_size: .
j_call: TRBJ2-7
v_call: TRBV5-1
d_call: .
cdr3_aa: CASSTDSSYEQYF
cdr3_nt: TGCGCCAGCAGCACGGACAGCTCCTACGAGCAGTACTTC

clone_size: once
j_call: TRBJ2-7
v_call: TRBV30
d_call: TRBD1
cdr3_aa: CAWRAWDRGHEQYF
cdr3_nt: TGTGCCTGGAGGGCTTGGGACAGGGGACACGAGCAGTACTTC

clone_size: once
j_call: TRBJ2-5
v_call: TRBV4-1
d_call: .
cdr3_aa: CASSHRRQETQYF
cdr3_nt: TGCGCCAGCAGCCACCGGCGGCAAGAGACCCAGTACTTC

clone_size: .
j_call: TRBJ2-1
v_call: TRBV11-1
d_call: TRBD2
cdr3_aa: CASSNRGLAGEGSGEQFF
cdr3_nt: TGTGCCAGCAGCAACCGGGGACTAGCGGGAGAGGGTTCAGGGGAGCAGTTCTTC

clone_size: .
j_call: TRBJ2-1
v_call: TRBV29-1
d_call: .
cdr3_aa: CSVDGGLYNEQFF
cdr3_nt: TGCAGCGTTGATGGCGGGCTTTACAATGAGCAGTTCTTC

clone_size: once
j_call: TRBJ2-1
v_call: TRBV7-2
d_call: .
cdr3_aa: CASSLAPVARELNNEQFF
cdr3_nt: TGTGCCAGCAGCTTAGCGCCGGTGGCCCGGGAGTTGAACAATGAGCAGTTCTTC

clone_size: .
j_call: TRBJ1-2
v_call: TRBV5-8
d_call: .
cdr3_aa: CASSYWSGTPADYGYTF
cdr3_nt: TGTGCCAGCAGCTACTGGTCCGGGACGCCGGCCGACTATGGCTACACCTTC

clone_size: .
j_call: TRBJ1-2
v_call: TRBV7-8
d_call: TRBD1
cdr3_aa: CASSLGTARGYTF
cdr3_nt: TGTGCCAGCAGCCTCGGGACAGCTCGTGGCTACACCTTC

clone_size: .
j_call: TRBJ2-7
v_call: TRBV6-1
d_call: .
cdr3_aa: CASSEATGRNYEQYF
cdr3_nt: TGTGCCAGCAGTGAAGCGACAGGCAGAAACTACGAGCAGTACTTC

clone_size: .
j_call: TRBJ2-1
v_call: TRBV4-1
d_call: .
cdr3_aa: CASSPNQNEQFF
cdr3_nt: TGCGCCAGCAGCCCCAATCAAAATGAGCAGTTCTTC

clone_size: .
j_call: TRBJ2-1
v_call: TRBV18
d_call: TRBD2
cdr3_aa: CASSLGTSGTSNNEQFF
cdr3_nt: TGTGCCAGCTCACTAGGGACTAGCGGTACTTCAAACAATGAGCAGTTCTTC

clone_size: .
j_call: TRBJ2-5
v_call: TRBV7-8
d_call: TRBD2
cdr3_aa: CASSGGLAWETQYF
cdr3_nt: TGTGCCAGCAGCGGGGGACTAGCTTGGGAGACCCAGTACTTC